These 14 T cell receptor beta chains came from one sample sequenced in a study of blood T cell repertoires in COVID-19. Sequencing was performed with immunoSEQ multiplex PCR; in TCRdb, only in-frame clones are kept and a portion is missing. The repertoire holds roughly 46,000 clones, with approximately 86% as singletons. The sequencing input was PBMCs or T cells enriched from blood (not recorded which). Every receptor here comes from a woman aged 45-59 years who had recovered from COVID-19.

This chain connects TRBV7-8 to TRBJ1-5; D gene ambiguous. This CDR3 has 14 residues. The V end was cut by 5 bases, the J end by 11 bases, with 19 bases between. CDR1 and CDR2 from the germline V gene are SGHVS and FQNEAQ. The CDR3 here is CASSIRRVASAQHF. CDR3 nucleotides: TGTGCCAGCAGCATTCGACGGGTTGCATCGGCCCAGCATTTT.

J is TRBJ2-3 and V is TRBV12-5; 8 nucleotides align to TRBD2. Germline-derived CDR1 and CDR2 are LGHNT and FRNRAP. The CDR3 contains 18 residues. V was clipped by 5 bases and J by 1 base; unmatched bases: 14. CDR3 DNA sequence: TGTGCTAGTGGTGGACCCTTATCCGGACTAGCCCGCACAGATACGCAGTATTTT. Protein product: CASGGPLSGLARTDTQYF.

This clone has more than one count but fewer than ten. This chain joins TRBV20-1 and TRBJ2-1; D is unclear. The CDR3 runs to 11 residues. The V gene's germline CDR1 is DFQATT and CDR2 SNEGSKA (reference sequence). Trimming pared 3 bases from V and 10 bases from J, leaving 10 bases between. The CDR3, as DNA: TGCAGTGCTAGGCTGTCGCAGGAGCAGTTCTTC. This codes for CSARLSQEQFF.

The V and J genes are TRBV10-2 and TRBJ1-3; the match to TRBD1 covers 9 bases. Per germline, CDR1 WSHSY and CDR2 SAAADI. The CDR3 is made up of 17 amino acids. V lost 3 bases to trimming and J lost 4 bases; unmatched junction nucleotides: 10. This chain's CDR3 is CASSDLPGQGSGNTIYF. CDR3 coding DNA: TGCGCCAGCAGTGATCTTCCGGGACAGGGCTCCGGAAACACCATATATTTT.

The rearrangement links TRBV5-4 to TRBJ2-3, with 8 bases aligning to TRBD2. The V gene end was trimmed by 4 bases and the J gene end by 2 bases; junction bases not matched to a gene: 12. CDR1 is SGHNT and CDR2 is YYREEE in the germline V gene (reference sequence). This CDR3 is 17 amino acids long. The CDR3 sequence: CASSPPSGGAYTDTQYF. The CDR3 DNA follows: TGTGCCAGCAGCCCTCCTTCCGGGGGGGCCTACACAGATACGCAGTATTTT.

A word on this clone: One junction end does not reproduce the germline sequence, and a read error may be involved. This rearrangement joins TRBV2 to TRBJ2-7; 10 bases align to TRBD1. The CDR3 runs to 12 residues. Germline V gene data show CDR1 as SNHLY and CDR2 as FYNNEI. The CDR3: CAGRQGAGEQYF. The CDR3 coding sequence is TGTGCCGGCAGACAGGGGGCGGGCGAGCAGTACTTC.

The chain is built from TRBV29-1 and TRBJ2-7; a weak D match, TRBD1 (6 bases). In germline, CDR1 is SQVTM, CDR2 ANQGSEA. V was trimmed by 0 bases and J by 1 base, leaving 10 bases between them. The CDR3 is made up of 14 amino acids. For the CDR3, the DNA is TGCAGCGTTGAAGACCCGGACAGATCCTACGAGCAGTACTTC. Translated: CSVEDPDRSYEQYF.

The chain links TRBV5-4 to TRBJ2-7; 12 bases fit TRBD2. V shed 0 bases, J shed 0 bases, and the junction held 1 base outside the gene matches. Germline CDR1 is SGHNT and CDR2 is YYREEE (reference sequence). The CDR3 covers 16 residues. CDR3 amino acids: CASSLGLAGASYEQYF. In nucleotides, the CDR3 is TGTGCCAGCAGCTTGGGACTAGCGGGGGCCTCCTACGAGCAGTACTTC. Combining the CDR3 with reference TRBV5-4 and TRBJ2-7 gives the whole variable domain ETGVTQSPTHLIKTRGQQVTLRCSSQSGHNTVSWYQQALGQGPQFIFQYYREEENGRGNFPPRFSGLQFPNYSSELNVNALELDDSALYLCASSLGLAGASYEQYFGPGTRLTVT.

CDR3 protein: CASSQDSGTGELFF. The CDR3 nucleotides are TGTGCCAGCAGCCAGGACTCGGGCACCGGGGAGCTGTTTTTT. The chain combines TRBV7-9 with TRBJ2-2; weak D call: TRBD2 (5 bases). Trimming pared 5 bases from V and 4 bases from J, leaving 11 bases between. Germline V gene data show CDR1 as SEHNR and CDR2 as FQNEAQ (reference sequence). CDR3 length: 14 residues. Variable domain in full (rest from reference TRBV7-9 and TRBJ2-2): DTGVSQNPRHKITKRGQNVTFRCDPISEHNRLYWYRQTLGQGPEFLTYFQNEAQLEKSRLLSDRFSAERPKGSFSTLEIQRTEQGDSAMYLCASSQDSGTGELFFGEGSRLTVL.

The V and J genes are TRBV20-1 and TRBJ2-7, with D possibly being TRBD1 (6 bases). There are 12 residues in the CDR3. V was pared by 3 bases and J by 3 bases, with 9 bases between. The germline gives CDR1 DFQATT, CDR2 SNEGSKA (reference sequence). The CDR3 is CSASVQGYEQYF. CDR3 in DNA: TGCAGTGCTAGTGTACAGGGCTACGAGCAGTACTTC.

This clone came up once. The chain joins TRBV5-1 to TRBJ2-1, with TRBD1 as a possible D gene (6 bases). Trimming left V 4 bases short and J 4 bases short, with 18 bases between. The CDR3 runs 16 residues. Germline assignment: CDR1 SGHRS and CDR2 YFSETQ. The CDR3 here is CASSAGQRPLYNEQFF. Written as DNA, the CDR3 is TGCGCCAGCAGCGCCGGACAGAGGCCGTTATACAATGAGCAGTTCTTC.

In this sample, this clone turned up once. This chain uses TRBV19 with TRBJ1-3; possibly TRBD1 for D (5 bases). There are 14 residues in the CDR3. The V end was cut by 6 bases, the J end by 3 bases, with 12 bases between. Germline V lookup: CDR1 LNHDA, CDR2 SQIVND (reference sequence). The DNA for the CDR3 is TGTGCCAGTAGAACCCAGGGATATGGAAACACCATATATTTT. This translates into CASRTQGYGNTIYF.

The chain has TRBV28 and TRBJ1-1, with D possibly matching TRBD1 (6 bases). Trimming cost V 6 bases and J 5 bases, with 22 bases left between them. The germline CDR1 and CDR2 sequences are MDHEN and SYDVKM. The CDR3 is 16 residues long. The DNA of the CDR3 is TGTGCCAGCAGGCCGTCGACAGGAACGGGTCGGACTGAAGCTTTCTTT. Translated: CASRPSTGTGRTEAFF.

V is TRBV28 and J is TRBJ2-1; TRBD1 agrees at 7 bases. Germline CDR1 and CDR2: MDHEN and SYDVKM. The CDR3 has 15 amino acids. The J segment lost 0 bases and the V segment lost 10 bases, leaving 9 bases of the junction unmatched. The CDR3 loop reads CATSNRGLSYNEQFF. The CDR3 coding sequence is TGTGCCACCTCAAACAGGGGCCTCTCCTACAATGAGCAGTTCTTC.